This record covers a single T cell receptor beta chain. As yet, its antigen is unknown. The PCR ran on 60 Vbeta and 13 Jbeta primers. Assay: immunoSEQ multiplex PCR; the TCRdb copy retains only in-frame clones and omits some. This sample has 170,000 or so clones, with around 80% found just once. The entry originates in a study of cytomegalovirus exposure and HLA in healthy donors. Study outcomes and limitations: Cytomegalovirus association was listed for 170 or so TCR beta chains.

CDR3 size: 11 residues. Germline CDR1 and CDR2: SNHLY and FYNNEI. The source of this sequence is a woman between 45 and 65 years old in good health and CMV-seronegative. V usage is TRBV2 and J usage is TRBJ2-5; D not resolved. The DNA matches TRBJ2-7 better at its end, which makes the J call doubtful. The specimen sequenced was PBMCs. CDR3 DNA: TGTGCCAGCAGTGACGGGTACGAGCAGTACTTC. This gives the protein CASSDGYEQYF.